This T cell receptor (beta chain) came from a study of cytomegalovirus exposure and HLA in healthy donors (dated by TCRdb to the late 2010s). A note on the overall study: The 650 to 750 repertoires of the first cohort and the 110 or so validation repertoires were produced on the same platform, according to a later analysis. The study aimed to test whether cataloging public T cell receptors could reveal signatures of past pathogen exposure. Besides the first cohort of roughly 660 subjects, a separate validation cohort made up of over a hundred different subjects was used. High-throughput TCR immunosequencing, statistical association of individual TCRs with disease status, and machine learning were combined to predict cytomegalovirus infection status. The research as a whole found: Most TCR sequences were observed very rarely across donors, whereas some public TCRs were present in many individuals. In a later analysis, TCRs clustered in the first cohort were found to also tend to co-occur in the 110 or so validation repertoires, with 94% of cluster scores above 0. According to the authors, the approach could potentially be generalized to other disease states and immunological phenotypes. All 120 or so repertoires were used to score co-occurrence in the validation cohort in a later analysis, because that analysis had no HLA typing for the cohort. In vitro tests confirmed that a few of the cytomegalovirus-associated TCR beta chains recognize cytomegalovirus antigens. In both the original and validation cohorts, the classifier was reported to diagnose cytomegalovirus status with high specificity and sensitivity. In the study, some 180 TCR beta chains were listed as associated with cytomegalovirus.

In its sample, this clone was seen a few times. Its antigen remains unidentified. Base qualities are missing; no much larger clone stands one base away. Library construction relied on the immunoSEQ multiplex PCR assay. The authors processed their data as follows. A statistical classification framework was built to diagnose cytomegalovirus status from the catalog of TCR beta chain sequences. TCRdb's version of the immuneACCESS table is confined to in-frame rearrangements and falls short of the full clone set. An unresolved V gene accounts for under half of the shortfall where checked; the remainder is of unknown origin. The V and J calls and clone size are taken from that table; D and trimming were inferred from the DNA. The sample has about 190,000 clones on record, around 82% of them singletons. The top ten clones comprise approximately 2.9% of the sample. The donors were included in the validation cohort of approximately 120 subjects, a group kept apart from the roughly 670-subject first cohort.

Sequencing was carried out using PBMCs. This clonotype was sampled from a woman younger than 35 in good health and CMV-seropositive.

For the CDR3, the sequence is CASSVALGRDNSPLHF. The bases are TGTGCCAGCAGCGTAGCATTGGGCAGGGATAATTCACCCCTCCACTTT. The chain was built from TRBV9 and TRBJ1-6; TRBD1 is possibly the D segment (5 matching bases). The trim is 0 bases for V and 5 bases for J, with a gap of 12 bases between the germline ends. From its cysteine to its phenylalanine, the CDR3 spans 16 amino acids. Only CDR3 DNA remains: 48 bases, in frame from the first base. In the germline V gene, CDR1 corresponds to SGDLS and CDR2 to YYNGEE.